The sequence of this T cell receptor beta chain was determined in a study of neurological immune-mediated disorders. The study, taken as a whole, reports: Multiple sclerosis, the disease with the least TCR clonal expansion, fell below healthy controls, whereas HTLV-1-associated myelopathy showed the most.

This clonotype appeared many times. Its matching antigen is unknown. PBMCs stored at -80 C, numbering 2 million, were the origin of the unsorted libraries. cDNA was made by 5'RACE with 10-nucleotide random UMIs. Every sequencing run returned over 180 million TCR-beta sequences, which were derived from 15-18 subjects. MiXCR was run by TCRdb on the 5' RACE reads, yielding one entry per CDR3 protein. The sample carries 50,000 to 70,000 distinct CDR3 sequences, about 12% recorded once. The CDR3 has 14 residues. V lost 1 base and J 5 bases, leaving 10 bases between the germline ends. Germline assignment: CDR1 SGHRS and CDR2 YFSETQ.

The origin of this receptor is an older woman with HTLV-1-associated myelopathy (HAM/TSP). The chain carries TRBV5-1 and TRBJ1-5, with a possible D match to TRBD1 (5 bases). The sample was PBMCs. CDR3 residues: CASSLTGTDQPQHF. The CDR3, as DNA: TGCGCCAGCAGCTTGACCGGGACCGATCAGCCCCAGCATTTT.